The clone carrying this T cell receptor (beta chain) was counted at least ten times. Its antigen remains unidentified. The sample belongs to a study of human T cells and chemical hapten exposure. Overall study context: There were weekly diphenylcyclopropenone doses to the scalp for patients throughout the roughly 24-week study. Study findings and constraints: The study found that DPC sensitization did not change TCRs above 1 in 1000 frequency.

The V end was cut by 0 bases, the J end by 7 bases, with 8 bases between. CDR1 is SGDLS, CDR2 YYNGEE, per germline. There are 13 residues in the CDR3. TCRdb reprocessed the RACE reads via MiXCR and lists one record per CDR3 protein. The sample consists of under 90,000 distinct CDR3 sequences, about 8% of them appearing once. Regarding time point: patch test 2, 6 weeks after DPC sensitization. Sample treatment: therapeutic diphenylcyclopropenone sensitization with weekly scalp DPC. This specimen consisted of whole blood, obtained in connection with sensitization to the hapten diphenylcyclopropenone (DPC). The chain couples TRBV9 to TRBJ1-5; D remains ambiguous. This receptor was obtained from a woman in her forties or fifties with alopecia areata. Some clones in this sample may be carry-over from other donors' samples. CDR3 coding DNA: TGTGCCAGCAGCGTAGGGGATTCGCAGCCCCAGCATTTT. Protein sequence: CASSVGDSQPQHF.